The 18 T cell receptor beta chains reported below all come from one sample, sequenced in a study of cytomegalovirus exposure and HLA in healthy donors. PCR primers comprised 60 Vbeta and 13 Jbeta primers. Clones were sequenced by immunoSEQ multiplex PCR, and TCRdb holds only the in-frame ones, with some missing. The sample contains about 160,000 clones, around three quarters of which appear only once. The source material was PBMCs. These receptors came from a man in his thirties or forties in good health and CMV-seropositive.

This chain connects TRBV27 to TRBJ2-7, with D uncertain. Germline CDR1 reads MNHEY; CDR2 reads SMNVEV (reference sequence). The V and J ends lost 9 bases and 8 bases respectively, with 5 bases between them. The CDR3 spans 8 residues. The CDR3 here is CARWQQYF. CDR3 in DNA: TGTGCCAGGTGGCAGCAGTACTTC.

CDR3 coding DNA: TGTGCCAGCAGCTTAGACGGCTCTGGAAACACCATATATTTT. As protein: CASSLDGSGNTIYF. The J gene is TRBJ1-3, the V gene TRBV13; D is unclear. CDR3 size: 14 residues. Per germline, CDR1 PRHDT and CDR2 FYEKMQ (reference sequence). Trimming took off 1 base at V and 0 bases at J, with 4 bases between the two ends.

The gene calls are TRBV11-2 and TRBJ2-3; no clear D. The CDR3 totals 15 residues. Trimming stripped 7 bases from V and 1 base from J, with 15 bases between. Germline V gene sequence: CDR1 SGHAT, CDR2 FQNNGV. The CDR3 reads CASTQTGQGTDTQYF. The CDR3 DNA reads TGTGCCAGCACCCAAACCGGCCAGGGCACAGATACGCAGTATTTT. Drawing the rest from reference TRBV11-2 and TRBJ2-3, the complete variable domain is EAGVAQSPRYKIIEKRQSVAFWCNPISGHATLYWYQQILGQGPKLLIQFQNNGVVDDSQLPKDRFSAERLKGVDSTLKIQPAKLEDSAVYLCASTQTGQGTDTQYFGPGTRLTVL.

In nucleotides, the CDR3 is TGTGCCAGCACCTATAGTTTCGGGTCCACCGGGGAGCTGTTTTTT. This gives the protein CASTYSFGSTGELFF. The chain employs TRBV6-5 and TRBJ2-2; no definite D call. V was clipped by 7 bases and J by 4 bases, with 16 bases between them. CDR1 is MNHEY and CDR2 is SVGAGI in the germline V gene. The CDR3 is made up of 15 amino acids.

This clone was seen a few times. V gene TRBV30 combines with J gene TRBJ1-1; perhaps TRBD1 as D (6 bases). CDR1 is GTSNPN, CDR2 SVGIG, per germline (reference sequence). The CDR3 extends over 17 amino acids. The V gene lost 0 bases and the J gene lost 5 bases, with 22 bases spanning the gap. CDR3 sequence: CAWSVLWEWGRKTEAFF. The CDR3 DNA is TGTGCCTGGAGTGTACTGTGGGAATGGGGGCGGAAAACTGAAGCTTTCTTT.

J is TRBJ2-1 and V is TRBV19; the match to TRBD2 covers 13 bases. Germline CDR1 reads LNHDA; CDR2 reads SQIVND (reference sequence). The CDR3 spans 16 residues. V dropped 7 bases and J dropped 5; count of bases not matched to a gene: 8. The DNA of the CDR3 is TGTGCCAGTATAGAGACTAGCGGGGGGCCGGACAATGAGCAGTTCTTC. Its translation is CASIETSGGPDNEQFF.

The rearrangement joins TRBV5-4 to TRBJ2-7, with TRBD2 matching over 10 bases. This CDR3 spans 15 amino acids. V shed 2 bases, J shed 5 bases, and the junction held 7 bases outside the gene matches. Per germline, CDR1 SGHNT and CDR2 YYREEE (reference sequence). The CDR3: CASSLELAGTHEQYF. The CDR3 region has the DNA TGTGCCAGCAGCTTAGAACTAGCGGGGACGCACGAGCAGTACTTC.

This chain connects TRBV6-5 to TRBJ2-5; perhaps TRBD2 as D (7 bases). Per the germline V gene, CDR1 is MNHEY and CDR2 is SVGAGI. V dropped 5 bases and J dropped 2 bases, with 15 bases sitting between them. The CDR3 is 15 residues long. DNA of the CDR3: TGTGCCAGCAGTGGGGGCGGAGCGGGGCAAGAGACCCAGTACTTC. The encoded protein is CASSGGGAGQETQYF.

This clone appeared a single time. The chain is built from TRBV2 and TRBJ1-1; the D gene is possibly TRBD1 (5 bases). Germline V gene sequence: CDR1 SNHLY, CDR2 FYNNEI. The CDR3 extends over 12 amino acids. The V end was cut by 10 bases, the J end by 0 bases, with 9 bases between. Here the CDR3 DNA reads TGTGCCAAGGACACTATGAACACTGAAGCTTTCTTT. This codes for CAKDTMNTEAFF.

This clone turned up a few times. The V call is TRBV11-2, the J call TRBJ2-7; D call uncertain. V lost 0 bases and J lost 0, with 6 bases in between. The CDR3 is 14 amino acids. Germline values: CDR1 SGHAT, CDR2 FQNNGV. The CDR3 sequence is CASSLDPNSYEQYF. CDR3 nucleotide sequence: TGTGCCAGCAGCTTAGATCCAAACTCCTACGAGCAGTACTTC.

Concerning this clone itself: A junction boundary mismatches the germline segment, possibly from a read error. The V and J genes are TRBV30 and TRBJ2-7; 8 bases fit TRBD2. This CDR3 contains 12 residues. Germline assignment: CDR1 GTSNPN and CDR2 SVGIG (reference sequence). CDR3 loop: CAWSEGGLERDF. The CDR3, as DNA: TGTGCCTGGAGTGAAGGGGGACTAGAGAGAGACTTC.

V usage is TRBV4-3 and J usage is TRBJ1-3, with D unclear. Trimming took off 5 bases at V and 4 bases at J, with 15 bases between the two ends. This CDR3 spans 15 amino acids. From germline, CDR1 is LGHNA and CDR2 YSLEER. CDR3 loop: CASSLSTVTGNTIYF. The CDR3 DNA reads as TGCGCCAGCAGCTTGTCAACAGTTACAGGAAACACCATATATTTT.

The chain recombines TRBV30 with TRBJ2-7; possible D gene TRBD2, 6 bases. Germline V gene data show CDR1 as GTSNPN and CDR2 as SVGIG (reference sequence). This CDR3 contains 12 residues. Trimming stripped 5 bases from V and 3 bases from J, with 11 bases between. CDR3 in amino acids: CAWGGSGYEQYF. CDR3 bases: TGTGCCTGGGGGGGTAGCGGCTACGAGCAGTACTTC. Based on the CDR3 plus reference TRBV30 and TRBJ2-7, the full variable domain is SQTIHQWPATLVQPVGSPLSLECTVEGTSNPNLYWYRQAAGRGLQLLFYSVGIGQISSEVPQNLSASRPQDRQFILSSKKLLLSDSGFYLCAWGGSGYEQYFGPGTRLTVT.

The chain links TRBV4-1 to TRBJ1-4; D gene uncertain. Trimming cost V 4 bases and J 0 bases, with 9 bases left between them. Germline V CDR1 and CDR2: MGHRA, YSYEKL. This CDR3 comprises 15 residues. The CDR3 bases are TGCGCCAGCAGCCTTCAAAGCTCAACTAATGAAAAACTGTTTTTT. Protein sequence: CASSLQSSTNEKLFF.

The chain employs TRBV2 and TRBJ2-1, with 9 bases fitting TRBD1. Germline CDR1 SNHLY, CDR2 FYNNEI. This CDR3 region has 15 residues. Trimming cost V 7 bases and J 5 bases; bases outside gene matches: 9. The DNA for the CDR3 is TGTGCCAGCAATTATTTTAGGACAGGGGACAATGAGCAGTTCTTC. Translating it yields CASNYFRTGDNEQFF.

This chain uses TRBV6-4 with TRBJ2-5, with TRBD1 identical over 10 bases. J was trimmed by 3 bases and V by 7 bases; bases with no gene match: 5. Germline CDR1 and CDR2: MRHNA and SNTAGT. The CDR3 loop spans 14 amino acids. For the CDR3, the DNA is TGTGCCAGCACCGGACAGGGGGGCAAAGAGACCCAGTACTTC. Protein: CASTGQGGKETQYF.

There are a few counts of this clone. The chain has TRBV9 and TRBJ2-3, with 9 bases matching TRBD2. The trim removed 0 bases at V and 1 base at J, leaving 0 bases unmatched. CDR3 size: 15 residues. The germline CDR1 and CDR2 sequences are SGDLS and YYNGEE. The CDR3 DNA follows: TGTGCCAGCAGCGTAGCTAGCGGGGGCACAGATACGCAGTATTTT. It is translated as CASSVASGGTDTQYF.

This chain uses TRBV28 with TRBJ1-5; possibly TRBD1 for D (5 bases). The CDR3 loop spans 16 amino acids. Trimming stripped 3 bases from V and 1 base from J, with 13 bases between. Germline V gene data show CDR1 as MDHEN and CDR2 as SYDVKM. CDR3 in DNA: TGTGCCAGCAGTTTTTTAATAGGGGAAAGCAATCAGCCCCAGCATTTT. Translating gives CASSFLIGESNQPQHF.